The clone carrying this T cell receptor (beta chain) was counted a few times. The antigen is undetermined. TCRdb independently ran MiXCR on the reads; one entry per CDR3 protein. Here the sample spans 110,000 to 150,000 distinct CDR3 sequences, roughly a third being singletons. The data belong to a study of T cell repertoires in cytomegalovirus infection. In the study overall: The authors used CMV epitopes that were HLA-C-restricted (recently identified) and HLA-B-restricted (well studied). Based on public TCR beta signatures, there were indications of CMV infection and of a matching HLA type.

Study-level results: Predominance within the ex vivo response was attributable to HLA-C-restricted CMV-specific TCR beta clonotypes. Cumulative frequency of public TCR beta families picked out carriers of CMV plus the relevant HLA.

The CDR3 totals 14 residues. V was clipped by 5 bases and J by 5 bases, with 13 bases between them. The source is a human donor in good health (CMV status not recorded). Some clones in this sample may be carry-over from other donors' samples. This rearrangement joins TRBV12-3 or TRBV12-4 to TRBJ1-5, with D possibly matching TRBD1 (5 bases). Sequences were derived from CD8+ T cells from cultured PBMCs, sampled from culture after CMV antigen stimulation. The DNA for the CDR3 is TGTGCCAGCAGTCCAGGGTATGGGGATCAGCCCCAGCATTTT. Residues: CASSPGYGDQPQHF.